The rows below give T cell receptor beta chains drawn from one sample of a study of shared clonotypes between healthy human individuals. Libraries were prepared by immunoSEQ multiplex PCR; TCRdb keeps only in-frame clonotypes and omits some of them. The table lists almost 750,000 clones, 55% to 75% of them singletons. The sample taken for sequencing was memory CD4+ T cells sorted from blood. The receptors originated from a woman aged 30 to 39 in good health. CDR3s include the opening cysteine and the closing phenylalanine or tryptophan. D genes are given only for firm matches. Some rows mark clone size as missing; the rest say once, few, many or name a class of expanded clone.

>-|TRBV7-8|TRBJ1-1|-
TGTGCCAGCAGCTACGGACGACAGGCGGAGCCGGATACTGAAGCTTTCTTT
CASSYGRQAEPDTEAFF
>-|TRBV28|TRBJ2-7|-
TGTGCCAGCACCTATGGGTTGGGGGCGAACGAGCAGTACTTC
CASTYGLGANEQYF
>-|TRBV28|TRBJ2-7|-
TGTGCCAGCAGTTTGTACGTGATGATCGAGCAGTACTTC
CASSLYVMIEQYF
>TRBD1|TRBV2|TRBJ1-1|-
TGTGCCAGCACCCCGACAGGGGGCGCGAATGCTTTCTTT
CASTPTGGANAFF
>TRBD1|TRBV9|TRBJ1-3|-
TGTGCCAGCAGCGTAGGCGCAGGTGCAGGGGGTTCTGGAAACACCATATATTTT
CASSVGAGAGGSGNTIYF
>TRBD1|TRBV30|TRBJ1-1|-
TGTGCCTGGGGGACCAGAAGGCAGGGGGCGCGAGACACTGAAGCTTTCTTT
CAWGTRRQGARDTEAFF
>TRBD1|TRBV28|TRBJ1-6|-
TGTGCCAGCAATTGGGACAGGGTAGAATCACCCCTCCACTTT
CASNWDRVESPLHF
>TRBD1|TRBV6-5|TRBJ1-2|-
TGTGCCAGCAGTCCGCAACAGGGGGCCCACTATGGCTACACCTTC
CASSPQQGAHYGYTF
>TRBD2|TRBV7-3|TRBJ2-1|-
TGTGCCAGCAGCTTAACGTTACTAGCGGGAGACTCCTACAATGAGCAGTTCTTC
CASSLTLLAGDSYNEQFF
>TRBD2|TRBV7-6|TRBJ2-5|-
TGTGCCAGCAGCTTAGTCGGCCTGACTAGCGGGCAAGAGACCCAGTACTTC
CASSLVGLTSGQETQYF
>-|TRBV12-2|TRBJ1-5|-
TGTGCAAACAACTGCGGGCCCAATCAGCCCCAGCATTTT
CANNCGPNQPQHF
>-|TRBV5-6|TRBJ2-1|-
TGTGCCAGCACACCCCACTTGAGTAGCGGCCACAACAATGAGCAGTTCTTC
CASTPHLSSGHNNEQFF
>TRBD1|TRBV5-1|TRBJ2-5|-
TGCGCCAGCAGCCCCCTAGGACAGGGGGGAGAGACCCAGTACTTC
CASSPLGQGGETQYF
>-|TRBV5-1|TRBJ2-7|-
TGCGCCAGCAGCTTGGGACAGGATCACGAGCAGTACTTC
CASSLGQDHEQYF
>-|TRBV5-8|TRBJ1-2|-
TGTGCCAGCAGTCACATCTCTGCTAACTATGGCTACACCTTC
CASSHISANYGYTF
>-|TRBV5-1|TRBJ2-5|few
TGCGCCAGCAGCAGGGTCTCCGGGCCTGAGGAGACCCAGTACTTC
CASSRVSGPEETQYF
>-|TRBV6-1|TRBJ2-2|few
TGTGCCAGCAGCCGAGACAGGTGGAACACCGGGGAGCTGTTTTTT
CASSRDRWNTGELFF
>TRBD1|TRBV5-5|TRBJ1-2|-
TGTGCCAGCAGCTTGGCCGAGGGACAGGGATTGTATGGCTACACCTTC
CASSLAEGQGLYGYTF
>TRBD2|TRBV27|TRBJ2-1|-
TGTGCCAGCAGGGCGACCGGGACTAACATCTACAATGAGCAGTTCTTC
CASRATGTNIYNEQFF